A selection of T cell receptor beta chains follows, all from one sample in a study of blood T cell repertoires in COVID-19. Assay: immunoSEQ multiplex PCR; the TCRdb copy retains only in-frame clones and omits some. The sample holds hundreds of thousands of clones, about 89% seen once. Sequenced material: peripheral blood. Receptors were obtained from a woman between 45 and 60 years old with COVID-19, enrolled during active disease. CDR3s include the opening cysteine and the closing phenylalanine or tryptophan. The D gene is left open where the match is weak. A clone size is listed for some rows: how often the clone was seen (once, few, many), or a class if it is expanded.

>TRBV9|TRBJ2-2|-|-
TGTGCCAGCAGCGTCAGAGACAGGTCTTCGAACACCGGGGAGCTGTTTTTT
CASSVRDRSSNTGELFF
>TRBV6-1|TRBJ1-2|-|TRBD1
TGTGCCAGCAGTGGAACCGGGACAGGGGGGGTTTCCAACTATGGCTACACCTTC
CASSGTGTGGVSNYGYTF
>TRBV4-3|TRBJ1-4|-|TRBD1
TGCGCCAGCAGCCAGACGGGACAGTTTAATGAAAAACTGTTTTTT
CASSQTGQFNEKLFF
>TRBV7-8|TRBJ2-1|-|TRBD2
TGTGCCAGCAGCTTACCTGCGGGCGGGAGGTTTCTCTCCTACAATGAGCAGTTCTTC
CASSLPAGGRFLSYNEQFF
>TRBV28|TRBJ2-7|-|TRBD2
TGTGCCAGCAGTTTAACTAGCGGGAGGGCAACCTACGAGCAGTACTTC
CASSLTSGRATYEQYF
>TRBV6-5|TRBJ2-7|-|TRBD1
TGTGCCAGCAGTTACACTGGGACAGGGGGCTACGAGCAGTACTTC
CASSYTGTGGYEQYF
>TRBV5-4|TRBJ2-1|-|TRBD1
TGTGCCAGCAGTCACCGGGACAGGGTAGGGAATGAGCAGTTCTTC
CASSHRDRVGNEQFF
>TRBV2|TRBJ1-2|once|TRBD1
TGTGCCAGCAGCCCGTTTGACAGGGTATACTATGGCTACACCTTC
CASSPFDRVYYGYTF
>TRBV6-1|TRBJ1-5|-|-
TGTGCCAGCAGTGAAGGTTCCAGGGGTAGCAATCAGCCCCAGCATTTT
CASSEGSRGSNQPQHF
>TRBV7-2|TRBJ2-6|once|TRBD2
TGTGCCAGCAGCTTAGGAGCGGGGACTGGGGCCAACGTCCTGACTTTC
CASSLGAGTGANVLTF
>TRBV9|TRBJ2-1|-|-
TGTGCCAGCAGCGTAGGGGCTCACAATGAGCAGTTCTTC
CASSVGAHNEQFF
>TRBV11-2|TRBJ1-5|-|TRBD1
TGTGCCAGCAGCTGGGGGCCGGGACAGAAAATGCTAAATCAGCCCCAGCATTTT
CASSWGPGQKMLNQPQHF
>TRBV24-1|TRBJ1-1|-|TRBD1
TGTGCCACCAGTGATATTGGGACAGCGAACACTGAAGCTTTCTTT
CATSDIGTANTEAFF
>TRBV6-1|TRBJ2-7|few|TRBD2
TGTGCCAGCAGTGAGTCAAGAGCGAGCGGGACCTACGAGCAGTACTTC
CASSESRASGTYEQYF
>TRBV5-6|TRBJ1-6|-|TRBD1
TGTGCCAGCAGCTTACGGCCAGGGGGCAATTCACCCCTCCACTTT
CASSLRPGGNSPLHF
>TRBV29-1|TRBJ1-2|few|-
TGCAGCGCCCCGTCGACATCCCGAGGAGGAGGCTACACCTTC
CSAPSTSRGGGYTF
>TRBV21-1|TRBJ1-2|-|-
TGTGCCAGCAGCAAATTGGAACGGGGGAACTATGGCTACACCTTC
CASSKLERGNYGYTF
>TRBV7-2|TRBJ1-3|-|-
TGTGCCAGCAGCTTAATCTTTAGGACACCTGGAAACACCATATATTTT
CASSLIFRTPGNTIYF
>TRBV9|TRBJ2-5|-|TRBD2
TGTGCCAGCAGCGTCGGGACTAGCTCCCTTCCCCAGTACTTC
CASSVGTSSLPQYF
>TRBV18|TRBJ2-2|-|-
TGTGCCAGCTCACTTCTTGCTAGCGCGAACACCGGGGAGCTGTTTTTT
CASSLLASANTGELFF
>TRBV7-2|TRBJ2-2|-|TRBD1
TGTGCCAGCAGCTCAGGACAGGGTTCTTTTGCCGGGGAGCTGTTTTTT
CASSSGQGSFAGELFF
>TRBV9|TRBJ1-3|-|-
TGTGCCAGCAGCGCGGGGACATCGCGAAACACCATATATTTT
CASSAGTSRNTIYF
>TRBV6-5|TRBJ2-3|-|TRBD1
TGTGCCAGCAGTTACTCTGGACAGGGGTCAGATACGCAGTATTTT
CASSYSGQGSDTQYF
>TRBV10-3|TRBJ2-1|-|TRBD2
TGTGCCATCAAGGCGGGTGAACTAGCGGGTTACAATGAGCAGTTCTTC
CAIKAGELAGYNEQFF
>TRBV5-6|TRBJ1-1|-|-
TGTGCCAGCAGCTGGCAGGGTCTAAACACTGAAGCTTTCTTT
CASSWQGLNTEAFF
>TRBV6-5|TRBJ2-5|-|-
TGTGCCAGCAGAGTTACTCACGGGGAGACCCAGTACTTC
CASRVTHGETQYF
>TRBV27|TRBJ2-3|-|-
TGTGCCAGCAGTTTATCCAACCGTAGGTGGGGGCCAAAAGATACGCAGTATTTT
CASSLSNRRWGPKDTQYF
>TRBV7-8|TRBJ1-1|-|-
TGTGCCAGCAGCTTACTCCCTGAGACAGGACCAATGAACACTGAAGCTTTCTTT
CASSLLPETGPMNTEAFF